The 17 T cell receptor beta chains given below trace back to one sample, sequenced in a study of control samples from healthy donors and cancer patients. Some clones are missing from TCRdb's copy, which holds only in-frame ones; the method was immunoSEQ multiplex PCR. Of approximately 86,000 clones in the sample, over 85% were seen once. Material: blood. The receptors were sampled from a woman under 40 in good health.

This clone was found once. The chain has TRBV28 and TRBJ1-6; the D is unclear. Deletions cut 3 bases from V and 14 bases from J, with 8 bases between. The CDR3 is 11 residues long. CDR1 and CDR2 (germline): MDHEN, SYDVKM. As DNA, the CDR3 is TGTGCCAGCAGTTTCGAGGTCTCCCTCCACTTT. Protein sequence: CASSFEVSLHF.

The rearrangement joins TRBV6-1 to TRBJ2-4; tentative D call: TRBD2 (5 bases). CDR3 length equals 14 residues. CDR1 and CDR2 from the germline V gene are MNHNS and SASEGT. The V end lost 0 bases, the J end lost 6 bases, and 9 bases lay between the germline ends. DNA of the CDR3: TGTGCCAGCAGTGAAGCACGGGGTGGAAACATTCAGTACTTC. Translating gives CASSEARGGNIQYF.

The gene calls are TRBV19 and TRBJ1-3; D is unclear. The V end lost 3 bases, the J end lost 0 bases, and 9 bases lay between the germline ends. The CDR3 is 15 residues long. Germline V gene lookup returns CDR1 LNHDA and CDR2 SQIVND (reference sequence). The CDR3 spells CASSMVALSGNTIYF. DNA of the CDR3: TGTGCCAGTAGTATGGTGGCCCTCTCTGGAAACACCATATATTTT.

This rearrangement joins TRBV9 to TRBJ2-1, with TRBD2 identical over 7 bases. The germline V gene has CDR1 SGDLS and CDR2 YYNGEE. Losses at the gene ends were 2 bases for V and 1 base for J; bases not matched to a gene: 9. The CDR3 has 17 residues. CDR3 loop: CASSVTASGRSYNEQFF. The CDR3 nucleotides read TGTGCCAGCAGCGTTACCGCTAGCGGACGATCCTACAATGAGCAGTTCTTC.

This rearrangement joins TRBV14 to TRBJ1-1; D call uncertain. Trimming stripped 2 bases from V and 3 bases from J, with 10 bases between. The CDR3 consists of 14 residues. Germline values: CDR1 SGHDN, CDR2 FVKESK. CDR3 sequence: CASSQTSGYTEAFF. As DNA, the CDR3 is TGTGCCAGCAGCCAAACTTCAGGATACACTGAAGCTTTCTTT.

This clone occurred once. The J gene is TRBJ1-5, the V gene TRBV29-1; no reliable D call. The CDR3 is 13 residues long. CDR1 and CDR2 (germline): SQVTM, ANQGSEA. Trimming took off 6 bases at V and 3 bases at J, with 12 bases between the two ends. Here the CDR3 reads CSVAGVNNQPQHF. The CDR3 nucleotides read TGCAGCGTGGCCGGGGTGAACAATCAGCCCCAGCATTTT.

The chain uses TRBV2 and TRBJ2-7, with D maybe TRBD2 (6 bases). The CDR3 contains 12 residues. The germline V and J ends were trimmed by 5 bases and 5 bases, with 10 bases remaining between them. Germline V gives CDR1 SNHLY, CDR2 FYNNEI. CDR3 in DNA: TGTGCCAGCAGTTCCTCGGGGGACGAGCAGTACTTC. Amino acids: CASSSSGDEQYF. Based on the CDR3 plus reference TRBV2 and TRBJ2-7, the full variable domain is EPEVTQTPSHQVTQMGQEVILRCVPISNHLYFYWYRQILGQKVEFLVSFYNNEISEKSEIFDDQFSVERPDGSNFTLKIRSTKLEDSAMYFCASSSSGDEQYFGPGTRLTVT.

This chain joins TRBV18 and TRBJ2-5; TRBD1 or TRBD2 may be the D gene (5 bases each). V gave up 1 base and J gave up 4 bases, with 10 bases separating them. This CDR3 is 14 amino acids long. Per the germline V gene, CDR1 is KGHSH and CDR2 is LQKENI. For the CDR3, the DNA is TGTGCCAGCTCACCACGGGGGTTCTCAGAGACCCAGTACTTC. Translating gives CASSPRGFSETQYF.

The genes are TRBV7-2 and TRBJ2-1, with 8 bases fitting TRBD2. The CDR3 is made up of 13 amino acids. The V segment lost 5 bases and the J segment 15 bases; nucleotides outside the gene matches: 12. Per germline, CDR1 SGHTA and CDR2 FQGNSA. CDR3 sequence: CASSLLREGRPFF. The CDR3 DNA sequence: TGTGCCAGCAGCCTTTTACGGGAGGGCCGTCCGTTCTTC. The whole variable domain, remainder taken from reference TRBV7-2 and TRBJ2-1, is GAGVSQSPSNKVTEKGKDVELRCDPISGHTALYWYRQSLGQGLEFLIYFQGNSAPDKSGLPSDRFSAERTGGSVSTLTIQRTQQEDSAVYLCASSLLREGRPFFGPGTRLTVL.

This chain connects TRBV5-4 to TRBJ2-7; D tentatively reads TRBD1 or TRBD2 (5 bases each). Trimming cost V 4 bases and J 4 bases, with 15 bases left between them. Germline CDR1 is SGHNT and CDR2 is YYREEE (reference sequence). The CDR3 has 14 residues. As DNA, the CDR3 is TGTGCCAGCAGCGTATCCGGGACCGTATACGAGCAGTACTTC. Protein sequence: CASSVSGTVYEQYF.

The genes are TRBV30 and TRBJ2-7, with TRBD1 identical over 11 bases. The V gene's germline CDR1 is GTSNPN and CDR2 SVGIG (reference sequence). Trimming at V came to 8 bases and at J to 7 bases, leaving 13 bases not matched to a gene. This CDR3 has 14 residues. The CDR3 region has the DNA TGTGCCCGAGGGTATGGACAGGGGGCGCGGGAGCAGTACTTC. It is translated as CARGYGQGAREQYF. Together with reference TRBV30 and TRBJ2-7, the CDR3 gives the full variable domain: SQTIHQWPATLVQPVGSPLSLECTVEGTSNPNLYWYRQAAGRGLQLLFYSVGIGQISSEVPQNLSASRPQDRQFILSSKKLLLSDSGFYLCARGYGQGAREQYFGPGTRLTVT.

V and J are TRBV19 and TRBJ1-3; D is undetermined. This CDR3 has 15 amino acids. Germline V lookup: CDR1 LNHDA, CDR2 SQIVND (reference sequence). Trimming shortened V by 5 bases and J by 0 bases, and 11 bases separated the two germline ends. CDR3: CASSGGLSSGNTIYF. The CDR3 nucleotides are TGTGCCAGTAGTGGCGGCCTGAGCTCTGGAAACACCATATATTTT.

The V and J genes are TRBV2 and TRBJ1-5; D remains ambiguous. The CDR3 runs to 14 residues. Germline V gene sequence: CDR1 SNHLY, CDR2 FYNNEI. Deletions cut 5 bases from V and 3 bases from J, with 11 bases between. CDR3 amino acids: CASSPTRINQPQHF. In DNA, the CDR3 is TGTGCCAGCAGTCCGACTAGGATCAATCAGCCCCAGCATTTT.

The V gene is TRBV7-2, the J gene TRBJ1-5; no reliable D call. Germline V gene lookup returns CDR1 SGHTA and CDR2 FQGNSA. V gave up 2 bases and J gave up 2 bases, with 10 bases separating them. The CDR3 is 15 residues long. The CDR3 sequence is CASSLFEGRNQPQHF. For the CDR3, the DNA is TGTGCCAGCAGCTTATTTGAGGGTCGCAATCAGCCCCAGCATTTT.

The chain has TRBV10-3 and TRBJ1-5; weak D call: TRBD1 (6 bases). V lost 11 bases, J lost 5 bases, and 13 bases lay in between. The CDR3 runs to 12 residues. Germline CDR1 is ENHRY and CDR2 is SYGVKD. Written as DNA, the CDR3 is TGTGCCGTAAGGGGGGGAGATCAGCCCCAGCATTTT. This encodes CAVRGGDQPQHF.

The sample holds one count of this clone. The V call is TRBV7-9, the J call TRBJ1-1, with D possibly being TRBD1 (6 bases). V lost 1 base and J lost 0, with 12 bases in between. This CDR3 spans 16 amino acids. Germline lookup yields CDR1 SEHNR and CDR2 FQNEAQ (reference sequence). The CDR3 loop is CASSLDGGWMNTEAFF. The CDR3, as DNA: TGTGCCAGCAGCTTAGATGGGGGCTGGATGAACACTGAAGCTTTCTTT. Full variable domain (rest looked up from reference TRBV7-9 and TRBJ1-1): DTGVSQNPRHKITKRGQNVTFRCDPISEHNRLYWYRQTLGQGPEFLTYFQNEAQLEKSRLLSDRFSAERPKGSFSTLEIQRTEQGDSAMYLCASSLDGGWMNTEAFFGQGTRLTVV.

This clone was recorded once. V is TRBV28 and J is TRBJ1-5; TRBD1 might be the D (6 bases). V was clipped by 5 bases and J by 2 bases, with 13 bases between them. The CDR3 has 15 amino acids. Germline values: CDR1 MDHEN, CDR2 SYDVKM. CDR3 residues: CASSETGRGNQPQHF. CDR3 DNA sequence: TGTGCCAGCAGTGAGACAGGTCGGGGCAATCAGCCCCAGCATTTT.